This entry lists 28 T cell receptor beta chains sequenced from one sample in a study of cytomegalovirus exposure and HLA in healthy donors. Primers included in the PCR were 60 Vbeta and 13 Jbeta primers. Sequencing was performed with immunoSEQ multiplex PCR; in TCRdb, only in-frame clones are kept and a portion is missing. The sample shows 100,000 to 130,000 clones, over 60% of them seen only once. The specimen sequenced was PBMCs. These receptors were taken from a male donor in good health and CMV-seronegative.

V usage is TRBV27 and J usage is TRBJ2-3, with 9 bases that match TRBD1. The CDR3 has 15 amino acids. V was pared by 3 bases and J by 4 bases, with 5 bases of the junction left unmatched. CDR1 and CDR2 from the germline V gene are MNHEY and SMNVEV (reference sequence). CDR3 coding DNA: TGTGCCAGCAGTTTCCGGGACAGGGTTTCAGATACGCAGTATTTT. Translated: CASSFRDRVSDTQYF.

The V and J genes are TRBV27 and TRBJ2-7; D uncertain. Germline V gene sequence: CDR1 MNHEY, CDR2 SMNVEV (reference sequence). The CDR3 extends over 11 amino acids. V dropped 4 bases and J dropped 2 bases, with 3 bases sitting between them. The CDR3 loop reads CASSSAYEQYF. The CDR3 DNA follows: TGTGCCAGCAGTTCCGCCTACGAGCAGTACTTC.

The chain joins TRBV5-1 to TRBJ1-2; 11 nucleotides agree with TRBD1. Trimming removed 3 bases from V and 7 bases from J; junction bases left unmatched: 8. The CDR3 loop spans 15 amino acids. Germline CDR1 reads SGHRS; CDR2 reads YFSETQ. This CDR3 reads CASSYWTGGASGYTF. The CDR3 bases are TGCGCCAGCAGCTACTGGACAGGGGGCGCGAGTGGCTACACCTTC.

The chain has TRBV2 and TRBJ2-5; 12 positions agree with TRBD2. V lost 4 bases to trimming and J lost 1 base; unmatched junction nucleotides: 1. The CDR3 consists of 15 residues. Looked up from germline, CDR1 is SNHLY and CDR2 is FYNNEI. The CDR3 nucleotides are TGTGCCAGCAGTGGGACTAGCGGGATCCAAGAGACCCAGTACTTC. It is translated as CASSGTSGIQETQYF. Combining the CDR3 with reference TRBV2 and TRBJ2-5 gives the whole variable domain EPEVTQTPSHQVTQMGQEVILRCVPISNHLYFYWYRQILGQKVEFLVSFYNNEISEKSEIFDDQFSVERPDGSNFTLKIRSTKLEDSAMYFCASSGTSGIQETQYFGPGTRLLVL.

The CDR3 protein is CASSLVRASDTQYF. Here the CDR3 DNA reads TGTGCCAGCAGTTTAGTCAGGGCCTCAGATACGCAGTATTTT. The chain combines TRBV27 with TRBJ2-3, with D possibly being TRBD1 (5 bases). Germline-derived CDR1 and CDR2 are MNHEY and SMNVEV (reference sequence). The CDR3 is made up of 14 amino acids. V was cut by 2 bases and J by 4 bases, with 10 bases left in between.

V and J are TRBV2 and TRBJ1-1, with 7 positions matching TRBD1. Germline V lookup: CDR1 SNHLY, CDR2 FYNNEI. The CDR3 is made up of 16 amino acids. The J segment lost 5 bases and the V segment lost 6 bases, leaving 15 bases of the junction unmatched. CDR3: CASSHSRDSSGTEAFF. DNA of the CDR3: TGTGCCAGCAGCCATTCCCGGGACAGTTCGGGGACTGAAGCTTTCTTT.

This CDR3 reads CASSYQPGLLRPGNTIYF. CDR3 sequence (DNA): TGTGCCAGCAGCTATCAACCGGGACTCCTTCGTCCTGGAAACACCATATATTTT. The chain is built from TRBV7-9 and TRBJ1-3; TRBD1 might be the D (5 bases). In germline, CDR1 is SEHNR, CDR2 FQNEAQ (reference sequence). This CDR3 is built from 18 residues. V lost 4 bases and J 2 bases, leaving 21 bases between the germline ends. Looking up the rest from reference TRBV7-9 and TRBJ1-3 gives the full variable domain: DTGVSQNPRHKITKRGQNVTFRCDPISEHNRLYWYRQTLGQGPEFLTYFQNEAQLEKSRLLSDRFSAERPKGSFSTLEIQRTEQGDSAMYLCASSYQPGLLRPGNTIYFGEGSWLTVV.

The chain couples TRBV10-2 to TRBJ2-5; no definite D call. The CDR3 is 12 amino acids. CDR1 is WSHSY, CDR2 SAAADI, per germline. V lost 3 bases and J lost 3, with 5 bases in between. CDR3 sequence reads: CASSEHKETQYF. DNA for the CDR3: TGCGCCAGCAGTGAACATAAAGAGACCCAGTACTTC.

This clone has only one observation. J is TRBJ2-1 and V is TRBV29-1, with TRBD2 matching 8 bases. There are 16 residues in the CDR3. Germline CDR1 and CDR2: SQVTM and ANQGSEA. The junction had 11 bases not matched to a gene; V was cut back by 4 bases and J by 3 bases. The CDR3 region has the DNA TGCAGCGTTGTGGGACGGGAGGGACTTAACTACAATGAGCAGTTCTTC. It yields the protein CSVVGREGLNYNEQFF.

This clone has more than one count but fewer than ten. V usage is TRBV18 and J usage is TRBJ1-1; TRBD1 is a possible D gene (5 bases). Trimming removed 3 bases at V and 1 base at J, with 6 bases between. This CDR3 has 13 residues. The germline CDR1 and CDR2 sequences are KGHSH and LQKENI. This CDR3 reads CASSPGGNTEAFF. The CDR3 DNA is TGTGCCAGCTCACCCGGGGGGAACACTGAAGCTTTCTTT.

The V call is TRBV6-4, the J call TRBJ1-5; D possibly corresponds to TRBD1 (5 bases). The CDR3 has 13 residues. V shed 6 bases and J shed 6 bases, with 12 bases lying between them. CDR1 and CDR2 (germline): MRHNA, SNTAGT. The DNA for the CDR3 is TGTGCCAGCAGCGGGGGGGACGGTCAGCCCCAGCATTTT. This encodes CASSGGDGQPQHF.

This clone was recorded once. The chain combines TRBV29-1 with TRBJ2-1, with 14 bases fitting TRBD2. Germline loops: CDR1 SQVTM, CDR2 ANQGSEA. CDR3 length: 14 residues. Trimming at V came to 4 bases and at J to 7 bases, leaving 3 bases not matched to a gene. The CDR3 nucleotides read TGCAGCGTTGTGGGGACTAGCGGGAGTAATGAGCAGTTCTTC. Translation: CSVVGTSGSNEQFF.

V and J are TRBV7-3 and TRBJ2-3; TRBD2 aligns across 12 bases. The CDR3 length is 15 residues. Germline CDR1 reads SGHTA; CDR2 reads FQGTGA. V was clipped by 2 bases and J by 4 bases; unmatched bases: 1. For the CDR3, the DNA is TGTGCCAGCAGCTTAGGACTAGCGGGATCAGATACGCAGTATTTT. Translation gives CASSLGLAGSDTQYF.

In regard to this clone: Other DNA sequences in this sample translate to the same CDR3. J is TRBJ2-3 and V is TRBV10-2, with TRBD2 matching 7 bases. The CDR3 loop spans 14 amino acids. J gave up 1 base and V 2 bases, and 0 bases lay outside the gene matches. Germline V CDR1 and CDR2: WSHSY, SAAADI. The CDR3 sequence: CASSETSGTDTQYF. CDR3 nucleotide sequence: TGCGCCAGCAGTGAGACTAGCGGCACAGATACGCAGTATTTT.

The genes are TRBV10-2 and TRBJ2-1, with D uncertain. CDR3 length: 12 amino acids. CDR1 is WSHSY, CDR2 SAAADI, per germline. Trimming removed 4 bases at V and 8 bases at J, with 9 bases between. The CDR3, as DNA: TGCGCCAGCAGTGGCGATGGTTATGAGCAGTTCTTC. Its protein is CASSGDGYEQFF.

The chain joins TRBV6-5 to TRBJ1-2; 9 nucleotides match TRBD1. The V segment lost 7 bases and the J segment 4 bases; nucleotides outside the gene matches: 7. The V gene's germline CDR1 is MNHEY and CDR2 SVGAGI. CDR3 length: 14 residues. This chain's CDR3 is CASKPDRGAYGYTF. In nucleotides, the CDR3 is TGTGCCAGCAAACCGGACAGGGGAGCCTATGGCTACACCTTC.

The J gene is TRBJ2-2, the V gene TRBV30; 7 bases are a match to TRBD1. V was clipped by 4 bases and J by 4 bases; unmatched bases: 6. The CDR3 sequence is 14 residues long. Germline assignment: CDR1 GTSNPN and CDR2 SVGIG (reference sequence). The CDR3 loop is CAWKGQLTTGELFF. CDR3 in DNA: TGTGCCTGGAAGGGACAGCTAACCACCGGGGAGCTGTTTTTT.

This clone was seen more than once but under ten times. CDR3 sequence reads: CATRRISGRAGGDTQYF. In DNA, the CDR3 is TGTGCCACCCGCCGGATAAGCGGGAGGGCCGGGGGAGATACGCAGTATTTT. The chain joins TRBV10-3 to TRBJ2-3; 10 nucleotides align to TRBD2. The CDR3 consists of 17 residues. V trimming: 10 bases; J trimming: 5 bases; junction bases outside the gene matches: 18. The germline V gene has CDR1 ENHRY and CDR2 SYGVKD.

This chain links TRBV6-1 with TRBJ2-1; 10 positions agree with TRBD1. With V trimmed by 11 bases and J by 6 bases, 7 bases remained unmatched. There are 13 residues in the CDR3. The germline V gene has CDR1 MNHNS and CDR2 SASEGT. The CDR3 nucleotides read TGTGCCTCCGGGACAGGGGAAACCAATGAGCAGTTCTTC. Its translation: CASGTGETNEQFF.

This clone appeared once. The rearrangement links TRBV2 to TRBJ1-2; D remains unclear. CDR3 size: 12 residues. The germline gives CDR1 SNHLY, CDR2 FYNNEI. Trimming stripped 6 bases from V and 5 bases from J, with 10 bases between. As DNA, the CDR3 is TGTGCCAGCAGCCAAGAAACTTATGGCTACACCTTC. Amino acid sequence: CASSQETYGYTF.

The chain recombines TRBV30 with TRBJ2-2; TRBD1 agrees at 7 bases. Per the germline V gene, CDR1 is GTSNPN and CDR2 is SVGIG (reference sequence). CDR3 length equals 14 residues. V gave up 2 bases and J gave up 4 bases; unmatched junction bases: 4. Written as DNA, the CDR3 is TGTGCCTGGAGTAAGACAGGGTTCACCGGGGAGCTGTTTTTT. Encoded protein: CAWSKTGFTGELFF.

CDR3 in DNA: TGTGCCAGTAGTAGGTCGCGTTTTGAGCAGTTCTTC. The encoded protein is CASSRSRFEQFF. The chain has TRBV19 and TRBJ2-1; D is unresolved. V was clipped by 4 bases and J by 9 bases, with 10 bases between them. This CDR3 is 12 amino acids long. Germline CDR1 and CDR2: LNHDA and SQIVND (reference sequence). Based on the CDR3 plus reference TRBV19 and TRBJ2-1, the full variable domain is DGGITQSPKYLFRKEGQNVTLSCEQNLNHDAMYWYRQDPGQGLRLIYYSQIVNDFQKGDIAEGYSVSREKKESFPLTVTSAQKNPTAFYLCASSRSRFEQFFGPGTRLTVL.

This chain links TRBV28 with TRBJ1-4, with 12 positions matching TRBD1. CDR1 and CDR2 (germline): MDHEN, SYDVKM. The CDR3 loop spans 17 amino acids. The ends lost 3 bases at V and 8 bases at J; junction bases unmatched: 10. The CDR3 here is CASSFLGTGGFGEKLFF. The CDR3 DNA sequence: TGTGCCAGCAGTTTTTTGGGGACAGGGGGCTTTGGGGAAAAACTGTTTTTT.

The chain uses TRBV15 and TRBJ2-1, with 9 bases aligning to TRBD2. This CDR3 spans 21 amino acids. Losses at the gene ends were 0 bases for V and 6 bases for J; bases not matched to a gene: 21. In germline, CDR1 is LNHNV, CDR2 YYDKDF (reference sequence). The CDR3 protein is CATSRDFKWREGPRIRNEQFF. CDR3 bases: TGTGCCACCAGCAGAGATTTTAAGTGGCGGGAGGGCCCGCGCATTCGCAATGAGCAGTTCTTC.

V gene TRBV10-3 combines with J gene TRBJ2-1, with TRBD2 identical over 9 bases. The junction had 5 bases not matched to a gene; V was cut back by 6 bases and J by 2 bases. Germline CDR1 is ENHRY and CDR2 is SYGVKD. CDR3 length: 15 residues. Here the CDR3 DNA reads TGTGCCATCAGACCAGGGACTAGCCCCTACAATGAGCAGTTCTTC. Protein: CAIRPGTSPYNEQFF.

This chain uses TRBV25-1 with TRBJ1-1, with 8 bases identical to TRBD1. Germline trimming cut 6 bases from V and 0 bases from J; bases unmatched to any gene: 3. CDR3 length: 14 amino acids. The V gene's germline CDR1 is MGHDK and CDR2 SYGVNS. The CDR3 region has the DNA TGTGCCAGCAGCCTGGACAGGGTGAACACTGAAGCTTTCTTT. It is translated as CASSLDRVNTEAFF.

This chain joins TRBV27 and TRBJ1-5, with 7 nucleotides matching TRBD1. Germline CDR1 MNHEY, CDR2 SMNVEV (reference sequence). V shed 2 bases, J shed 5 bases, and the junction held 3 bases outside the gene matches. The CDR3 covers 14 residues. The CDR3 is CASSLQGGHQPQHF. Written as DNA, the CDR3 is TGTGCCAGCAGTTTACAGGGGGGACATCAGCCCCAGCATTTT.

This chain joins TRBV6-5 and TRBJ2-5, with a weak D call TRBD1 (6 bases). This CDR3 comprises 16 residues. V dropped 0 bases and J dropped 1 base, with 12 bases sitting between them. CDR1 and CDR2 (germline): MNHEY, SVGAGI. The CDR3 bases are TGTGCCAGCAGTTACTCGATTCCAGGGGCCCAAGAGACCCAGTACTTC. It is translated as CASSYSIPGAQETQYF.